This T cell receptor (beta chain) is drawn from a study of T cell responses to AZD1222 COVID-19 vaccine. Sequenced by immunoSEQ multiplex PCR; TCRdb stores in-frame clones only, minus some. The data contain 150,000 to 200,000 clones, around 87% of them singletons. Germline loops: CDR1 GTSNPN, CDR2 SVGIG (reference sequence). The V end lost 0 bases, the J end lost 7 bases, and 9 bases lay between the germline ends. The CDR3 length is 13 residues. The sample here was peripheral blood, taken on day 0 of MenACWY control vaccination. The sequence was collected from an adult in good health. The chain carries TRBV30 and TRBJ1-4; weak D call: TRBD1 (6 bases). CDR3 sequence: CAWSVWGREKLFF. CDR3 nucleotides: TGTGCCTGGAGTGTATGGGGGCGTGAAAAACTGTTTTTT.